This TCR beta chain was sequenced in a study of graft-versus-host responses after intestinal transplantation. Trimming took off 0 bases at V and 6 bases at J, with 9 bases between the two ends. CDR3 size: 12 residues. Looked up from germline, CDR1 is GTSNPN and CDR2 is SVGIG (reference sequence). A word on this clone: What it recognizes is unknown.

The protocol was immunoSEQ multiplex PCR, while the TCRdb copy is restricted to in-frame clones and leaves out a portion. This table has roughly 38,000 clones, approximately 93% appearing once. This receptor was identified in a human donor who was the organ donor for an intestinal transplant. The starting material was unstimulated CD8+ T cells sorted from spleen or lymph node cells, obtained before transplant. This rearrangement joins TRBV30 to TRBJ2-7; D may be TRBD2 (6 bases). CDR3 nucleotides: TGTGCCTGGAGTGTGACTAGAGGCGAGCAGTACTTC. Translated, it gives CAWSVTRGEQYF.